Below, 7 T cell receptor beta chains from the same sample are listed, as sequenced in a study of long-term antiretroviral therapy in people with HIV. The immunoSEQ assay was v3.0, run at survey level. Assay used: immunoSEQ multiplex PCR; TCRdb lists only in-frame clones, some missing. The table shows 20,000 to 25,000 clones, with approximately 85% occurring only once. This specimen consisted of unsorted PBMCs, obtained 1.5 years after starting antiretroviral therapy. The receptors shown here come from a man aged 25-45 years with HIV.

The chain has TRBV4-2 and TRBJ1-1; 7 bases fit TRBD1. In germline, CDR1 is LGHNA, CDR2 YNFKEQ. The trim removed 4 bases at V and 4 bases at J, leaving 12 bases unmatched. The CDR3 runs 16 residues. In DNA, the CDR3 is TGTGCCAGCAGCCCAGGGGACAGAGACTTGGGCACTGAAGCTTTCTTT. This codes for CASSPGDRDLGTEAFF.

This clone was detected once. This chain links TRBV9 with TRBJ1-4; 7 nucleotides agree with TRBD1. CDR3 length: 15 amino acids. In germline, CDR1 is SGDLS, CDR2 YYNGEE. After removal of 4 bases from V and 7 bases from J, the junction contained 10 bases not matched to a gene. This chain's CDR3 is CASSQGGGLLEKLFF. DNA of the CDR3: TGTGCCAGCAGCCAGGGGGGGGGACTCCTTGAAAAACTGTTTTTT.

This sequence joins TRBV7-9 and TRBJ1-2; no definite D call. CDR3 length: 14 amino acids. CDR1 and CDR2 from the germline V gene are SEHNR and FQNEAQ (reference sequence). Trimming removed 6 bases from V and 1 base from J, with 12 bases in between. CDR3 nucleotide sequence: TGTGCCAGCAGACCTCCCGGCAGTAACTATGGCTACACCTTC. It encodes CASRPPGSNYGYTF.

The chain carries TRBV5-1 and TRBJ1-2; D is ambiguous. The V end was cut by 0 bases, the J end by 4 bases, with 7 bases between. Germline V gene sequence: CDR1 SGHRS, CDR2 YFSETQ. CDR3 length equals 13 residues. In DNA, the CDR3 is TGCGCCAGCAGCTTGGAGCAGACCTATGGCTACACCTTC. Translation gives CASSLEQTYGYTF.

This clone was seen once. The CDR3 region has the DNA TGCGCCAGCAGCTCCCAGAAGTCCTATGGCTACACCTTC. This sequence encodes CASSSQKSYGYTF. The chain couples TRBV4-1 to TRBJ1-2; D is ambiguous. Germline V gene data show CDR1 as MGHRA and CDR2 as YSYEKL. V lost 5 bases and J 4 bases, leaving 11 bases between the germline ends. CDR3 length equals 13 residues.

Only one count was recorded for this clone. The chain uses TRBV9 and TRBJ2-3; 10 bases line up with TRBD2. The CDR3 sequence is 22 residues long. J gave up 0 bases and V 0 bases, and 19 bases lay outside the gene matches. Germline V CDR1 and CDR2: SGDLS, YYNGEE. The CDR3 spells CASSVATSGGWTSGSSTDTQYF. In DNA, the CDR3 is TGTGCCAGCAGCGTAGCTACTTCCGGTGGTTGGACTAGCGGATCTAGCACAGATACGCAGTATTTT.

The V gene is TRBV7-2, the J gene TRBJ2-4; TRBD2 matches at 9 bases. CDR1 SGHTA and CDR2 FQGNSA come from the germline V gene. There are 13 residues in the CDR3. Trimming cost V 1 base and J 10 bases; bases outside gene matches: 2. The CDR3 DNA reads TGTGCCAGCAGCTTAGGTAGCGGGAGTATTCAGTACTTC. It codes for CASSLGSGSIQYF.